One and the same sample provided the 27 T cell receptor beta chains below, sequenced in a study of blood T cell repertoires in COVID-19. TCRdb keeps only in-frame clones here, not all; method: immunoSEQ multiplex PCR. The sample records some 170,000 clones, roughly 76% being singletons. Material: peripheral blood. The receptor source for this set is a woman aged 35 to 49 with COVID-19, enrolled during active disease.

This sequence joins TRBV7-3 and TRBJ2-2; tentatively, D is TRBD2 (5 bases). V was clipped by 2 bases and J by 8 bases, with 6 bases between them. Germline V gene sequence: CDR1 SGHTA, CDR2 FQGTGA. The CDR3 is 12 residues long. CDR3 bases: TGTGCCAGCAGCTTACGGGAAGGGGAGCTGTTTTTT. Protein sequence: CASSLREGELFF.

V is TRBV3-1 (or the pseudogene TRBV3-2) and J is TRBJ1-2; D unresolved. Looked up from germline, CDR1 is LGHDT and CDR2 is YNNKEL (reference sequence). There are 13 residues in the CDR3. Trimming removed 4 bases at V and 3 bases at J, with 9 bases between. This CDR3 is CASSPSTDYGYTF. The CDR3, as DNA: TGTGCCAGCAGCCCAAGTACAGACTATGGCTACACCTTC.

The CDR3 DNA reads TGTGCCACCAACCGGGACAGGGCGGGCGAGCAGTACTTC. It yields the protein CATNRDRAGEQYF. The genes are TRBV28 and TRBJ2-7, with 9 bases lining up with TRBD1. From germline, CDR1 is MDHEN and CDR2 SYDVKM. V shed 10 bases and J 6 bases; nucleotides not matched to a gene: 10. There are 13 residues in the CDR3.

This chain connects TRBV5-6 to TRBJ2-7; tentatively, D is TRBD2 (5 bases). Looked up from germline, CDR1 is SGHDT and CDR2 is YYEEEE. CDR3 length: 14 residues. V dropped 5 bases and J dropped 1 base, with 13 bases sitting between them. CDR3 sequence (DNA): TGTGCCAGCAGGAACCTTGACTATTCCTACGAGCAGTACTTC. Protein: CASRNLDYSYEQYF.

The chain links TRBV7-9 to TRBJ1-1, with D perhaps TRBD1 (6 bases). Trimming took 1 base from V and 6 from J, leaving 12 bases between them. Germline-derived CDR1 and CDR2 are SEHNR and FQNEAQ (reference sequence). The CDR3 runs to 14 residues. Here the CDR3 DNA reads TGTGCCAGCAGCTTAGAGGGGGAAGGGGCTGAAGCTTTCTTT. Amino acid sequence: CASSLEGEGAEAFF.

The CDR3 spells CASSTLGPNEKLFF. CDR3 DNA: TGTGCCAGCAGTACCCTCGGTCCTAATGAAAAACTGTTTTTT. The genes are TRBV27 and TRBJ1-4; D is unclear. The V gene lost 5 bases and the J gene lost 3 bases, with 10 bases spanning the gap. Germline CDR1 reads MNHEY; CDR2 reads SMNVEV (reference sequence). CDR3 length: 14 residues.

This clone showed up just once. The V gene is TRBV7-3, the J gene TRBJ2-5; D might be TRBD1 (6 bases). Between the trimmed V and J ends, which lost 5 bases and 4 bases, there was a span of 14 bases. Per germline, CDR1 SGHTA and CDR2 FQGTGA. The CDR3 spans 14 residues. CDR3 amino acids: CASSASRDTETQYF. The CDR3 nucleotides read TGTGCCAGCAGCGCGTCCCGGGACACAGAGACCCAGTACTTC.

V gene TRBV28 combines with J gene TRBJ1-4; D not certain. V gave up 9 bases and J gave up 8 bases, with 10 bases separating them. The CDR3 is 11 residues long. Germline V gene data show CDR1 as MDHEN and CDR2 as SYDVKM. The CDR3: CASGSREKLFF. The CDR3 DNA sequence: TGTGCCAGTGGTTCGAGGGAAAAACTGTTTTTT.

This chain joins TRBV7-2 and TRBJ2-1; 9 bases align to TRBD2. This CDR3 comprises 15 residues. The junction had 8 bases not matched to a gene; V was cut back by 5 bases and J by 6 bases. Germline CDR1 reads SGHTA; CDR2 reads FQGNSA. The CDR3 reads CASSAGTSRINEQFF. For the CDR3, the DNA is TGTGCCAGCAGCGCCGGGACTAGCAGGATCAATGAGCAGTTCTTC.

The genes are TRBV5-1 and TRBJ2-3; 14 bases line up with TRBD2. Germline lookup yields CDR1 SGHRS and CDR2 YFSETQ. This CDR3 has 18 amino acids. V lost 4 bases, J lost 4 bases, and 11 bases stayed unmatched. This CDR3 is CASSQGGLAGGGADTQYF. CDR3 DNA: TGCGCCAGCAGCCAGGGCGGACTAGCGGGAGGTGGCGCAGATACGCAGTATTTT.

The chain has TRBV6-6 and TRBJ1-5, with 8 bases identical to TRBD1. Per the germline V gene, CDR1 is MNHNY and CDR2 is SVGAGI (reference sequence). J lost 4 bases, V lost 6 bases, and 5 bases had no gene match. The CDR3 runs 14 residues. The CDR3 DNA sequence: TGTGCCAGCAGGTTTACAGGGGGGAATCAGCCCCAGCATTTT. Protein product: CASRFTGGNQPQHF.

V usage is TRBV3-1 (or the pseudogene TRBV3-2) and J usage is TRBJ1-2; tentatively, D is TRBD1 (6 bases). The V gene's germline CDR1 is LGHDT and CDR2 YNNKEL (reference sequence). The CDR3 is 17 residues long. V was clipped by 0 bases and J by 2 bases, with 16 bases between them. CDR3 region: CASSQDIQGRANYGYTF. The CDR3 nucleotides are TGTGCCAGCAGCCAAGATATACAGGGTAGGGCAAACTATGGCTACACCTTC.

This clone was counted at least ten times. This chain joins TRBV2 and TRBJ1-5; 8 bases align to TRBD1. CDR3 length equals 14 residues. V dropped 6 bases and J dropped 6; count of bases not matched to a gene: 7. Germline V gives CDR1 SNHLY, CDR2 FYNNEI. The CDR3 coding sequence is TGTGCCAGCAGCGCAGGGGGCAGGGGTCAGCCCCAGCATTTT. Protein: CASSAGGRGQPQHF. The variable domain in full, completed from reference TRBV2 and TRBJ1-5, reads EPEVTQTPSHQVTQMGQEVILRCVPISNHLYFYWYRQILGQKVEFLVSFYNNEISEKSEIFDDQFSVERPDGSNFTLKIRSTKLEDSAMYFCASSAGGRGQPQHFGDGTRLSIL.

V gene TRBV7-9 combines with J gene TRBJ1-3; 7 nucleotides line up with TRBD1. CDR1 SEHNR and CDR2 FQNEAQ come from the germline V gene (reference sequence). With 4 bases clipped from V and 8 bases from J, the junction kept 5 bases outside the gene matches. This CDR3 has 13 residues. CDR3 nucleotides: TGTGCCAGCAGCTCTAGACAGGGCGACACCATATATTTT. Its translation: CASSSRQGDTIYF.

This sequence joins TRBV15 and TRBJ2-7; TRBD2 matches 7 bases. With 2 bases clipped from V and 3 bases from J, the junction kept 4 bases outside the gene matches. This CDR3 region has 14 residues. Looked up from germline, CDR1 is LNHNV and CDR2 is YYDKDF (reference sequence). CDR3 coding DNA: TGTGCCACCAGCAGAAAAACTAGCGACTACGAGCAGTACGTC. Protein: CATSRKTSDYEQYV.

In this sample, this clone turned up a few times. The chain uses TRBV21-1 and TRBJ2-1; whether TRBD2, the table's D call, matches the DNA was not checked. TRBV21-1 is a known pseudogene. This CDR3 contains 19 residues. CDR3 protein: CASSKDLAGVVYSYNEQFF. The CDR3 coding sequence is TGTGCCAGCAGCAAAGATCTAGCGGGAGTAGTTTACTCCTACAATGAGCAGTTCTTC.

The rearrangement uses TRBV5-6 and TRBJ1-4, with 7 bases identical to TRBD1. The CDR3 is 15 residues long. Germline-derived CDR1 and CDR2 are SGHDT and YYEEEE. Germline trimming cut 1 base from V and 8 bases from J; bases unmatched to any gene: 8. Written as DNA, the CDR3 is TGTGCCAGCAGCTTGAAATACAGGGGATACGAAAAACTGTTTTTT. Translation: CASSLKYRGYEKLFF.

J is TRBJ1-5 and V is TRBV5-6; 9 positions agree with TRBD1. Trimming took 3 bases from V and 1 from J; bases not matched to a gene: 14. The germline V gene has CDR1 SGHDT and CDR2 YYEEEE. The CDR3 covers 19 residues. CDR3: CASSSTGTGIKWSNQPQHF. The CDR3 DNA is TGTGCCAGCAGCTCCACCGGGACAGGGATAAAGTGGAGCAATCAGCCCCAGCATTTT.

The V and J genes are TRBV28 and TRBJ2-7; 7 bases map to TRBD2. CDR3 length equals 16 residues. Germline CDR1 reads MDHEN; CDR2 reads SYDVKM. Trimming removed 3 bases from V and 1 base from J; junction bases left unmatched: 9. The CDR3 nucleotides read TGTGCCAGCAGTTTCCCCCTAGCGGAAGGATCCTACGAGCAGTACTTC. Residues: CASSFPLAEGSYEQYF.

The chain uses TRBV3-1 (or the pseudogene TRBV3-2) and TRBJ2-1; possibly TRBD1 for D (5 bases). Germline V gene data show CDR1 as LGHDT and CDR2 as YNNKEL (reference sequence). With 4 bases removed from V and 4 bases from J, the gap between germline ends came to 20 bases. CDR3 length: 17 amino acids. The CDR3 DNA reads as TGTGCCAGCAGCCCGACAGACCTCGATGTCCCATACAATGAGCAGTTCTTC. Translated: CASSPTDLDVPYNEQFF.

The chain uses TRBV6-1 and TRBJ2-7; the match to TRBD1 covers 8 bases. The germline CDR1 and CDR2 sequences are MNHNS and SASEGT. After removal of 0 bases from V and 10 bases from J, the junction contained 5 bases not matched to a gene. The CDR3 spans 13 residues. In nucleotides, the CDR3 is TGTGCCAGCAGTGAAGCGTCGGACAGGGATCAGTACTTC. This encodes CASSEASDRDQYF.

The chain couples TRBV11-2 to TRBJ2-7; D unclear. Trimming took off 5 bases at V and 5 bases at J, with 13 bases between the two ends. This CDR3 is built from 13 residues. Germline V gene sequence: CDR1 SGHAT, CDR2 FQNNGV. The CDR3 DNA reads as TGTGCCAGCAGCGTCCCAAGGAGTAACGAGCAGTACGTC. Its protein is CASSVPRSNEQYV.

This clone was recorded only once. CDR3 bases: TGTGCCAGCAGCCAAGCGAGACAGGCCTACGAGCAGTACTTC. This translates into CASSQARQAYEQYF. V and J are TRBV3-1 (or the pseudogene TRBV3-2) and TRBJ2-7; D perhaps matches TRBD1 (6 bases). Trimming left V 1 base short and J 2 bases short, with 9 bases between. The CDR3 is made up of 14 amino acids. Germline V gene data show CDR1 as LGHDT and CDR2 as YNNKEL (reference sequence).

The rearrangement links TRBV24-1 to TRBJ2-1; D is possibly TRBD2 (6 bases). CDR3 length: 13 amino acids. V dropped 5 bases and J dropped 6 bases, with 10 bases sitting between them. Germline V gives CDR1 KGHDR, CDR2 SFDVKD. The CDR3 DNA is TGTGCCACCAGTGGGGGGGTTCGCAATGAGCAGTTCTTC. Translation: CATSGGVRNEQFF.

Remarks on this clone: The sample carries other DNA sequences with the same CDR3. The V gene is TRBV28, the J gene TRBJ2-1; 8 bases are shared with TRBD2. V was pared by 3 bases and J by 7 bases, with 11 bases of the junction left unmatched. CDR1 MDHEN and CDR2 SYDVKM come from the germline V gene. The CDR3 is made up of 16 amino acids. Here the CDR3 reads CASSLGLAGGLNEQFF. The CDR3 DNA is TGTGCCAGCAGTTTGGGACTGGCGGGGGGCCTTAATGAGCAGTTCTTC.

The chain recombines TRBV6-5 with TRBJ1-3, with D uncertain. Germline V CDR1 and CDR2: MNHEY, SVGAGI. The CDR3 consists of 15 residues. The germline V and J ends were trimmed by 5 bases and 4 bases, with 15 bases remaining between them. The CDR3 is CASSTQGGYGNTIYF. The CDR3 coding sequence is TGTGCCAGCAGTACCCAAGGAGGGTACGGAAACACCATATATTTT.

The chain couples TRBV11-3 to TRBJ2-7, with TRBD1 identical over 7 bases. The CDR3 is 17 amino acids. Unmatched junction bases numbered 17, after V lost 6 bases and J lost 3 bases. The V gene's germline CDR1 is SGHNT and CDR2 YENEEA. CDR3 DNA sequence: TGTGCCAGCAGGGGACGGGACAGAGGCATAAGGGTCTACGAGCAGTACTTC. Translation: CASRGRDRGIRVYEQYF. The variable domain in full, with the rest retrieved from reference TRBV11-3 and TRBJ2-7, is EAGVVQSPRYKIIEKKQPVAFWCNPISGHNTLYWYLQNLGQGPELLIRYENEEAVDDSQLPKDRFSAERLKGVDSTLKIQPAELGDSAVYLCASRGRDRGIRVYEQYFGPGTRLTVT.